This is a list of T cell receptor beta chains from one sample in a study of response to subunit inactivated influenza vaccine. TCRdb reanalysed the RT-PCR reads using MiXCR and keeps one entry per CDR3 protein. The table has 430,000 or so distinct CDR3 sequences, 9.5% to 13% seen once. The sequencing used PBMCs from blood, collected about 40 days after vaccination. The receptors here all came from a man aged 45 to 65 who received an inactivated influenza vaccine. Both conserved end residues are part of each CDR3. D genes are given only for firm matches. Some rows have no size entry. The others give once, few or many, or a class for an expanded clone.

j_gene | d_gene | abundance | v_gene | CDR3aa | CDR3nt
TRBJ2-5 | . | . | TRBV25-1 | CASSDLGRFQETQYF | TGTGCCAGCAGTGACCTCGGACGGTTCCAAGAGACCCAGTACTTC
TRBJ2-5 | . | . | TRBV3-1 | CASRTSDARPRVETQYF | TGTGCCAGCAGGACCTCCGACGCGAGACCACGGGTAGAGACCCAGTACTTC
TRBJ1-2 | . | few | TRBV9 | CASSVGRASYGYTF | TGTGCCAGCAGCGTAGGCAGGGCAAGCTATGGCTACACCTTC
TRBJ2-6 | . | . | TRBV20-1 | CSARNFESGANVLTF | TGCAGTGCTAGAAACTTTGAATCTGGGGCCAACGTCCTGACTTTC
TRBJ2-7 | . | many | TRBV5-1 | CASSFEGVYEQYF | TGCGCCAGCAGCTTCGAGGGAGTCTACGAGCAGTACTTC
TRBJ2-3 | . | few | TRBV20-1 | CSARIADTQYF | TGCAGTGCTAGGATAGCAGATACGCAGTATTTT
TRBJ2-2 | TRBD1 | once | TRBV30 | CAWDREFTGELFF | TGTGCCTGGGACAGGGAGTTCACCGGGGAGCTGTTTTTT
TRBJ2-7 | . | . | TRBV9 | CASSVTHNSYEQYF | TGTGCCAGCAGCGTTACTCATAACTCCTACGAGCAGTACTTC
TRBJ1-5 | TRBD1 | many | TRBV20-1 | CSAPSGTGLNQPQHF | TGCAGTGCCCCGTCGGGGACAGGGCTAAATCAGCCCCAGCATTTT
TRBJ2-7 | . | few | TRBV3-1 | CASSQGSGRQYF | TGTGCCAGCAGCCAAGGTTCGGGTAGGCAGTACTTC
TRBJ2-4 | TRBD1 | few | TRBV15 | CATSRDIGQGQNIQYF | TGTGCCACCAGCAGAGACATAGGACAGGGGCAAAACATTCAGTACTTC
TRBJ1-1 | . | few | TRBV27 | CASSQRRITEAFF | TGTGCCAGCAGTCAGCGTAGGATCACTGAAGCTTTCTTT
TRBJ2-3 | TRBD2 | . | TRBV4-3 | CASSQKAGGSDTQYF | TGCGCCAGCAGCCAGAAAGCGGGGGGCTCTGATACGCAGTATTTT
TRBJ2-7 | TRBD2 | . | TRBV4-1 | CASSQGMAGGYEQYF | TGCGCCAGCAGCCAAGGGATGGCGGGAGGCTACGAGCAGTACTTC
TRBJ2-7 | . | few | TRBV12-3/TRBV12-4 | CASSFMGSSAYEQYF | TGTGCCAGCAGTTTTATGGGATCCTCGGCCTACGAGCAGTACTTC
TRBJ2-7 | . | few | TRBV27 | CASSFGAKQYF | TGTGCCAGCAGTTTCGGGGCTAAGCAGTACTTC
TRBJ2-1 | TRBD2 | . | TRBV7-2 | CASSLAGLAGAYNEQFF | TGTGCCAGCAGCTTAGCTGGCCTAGCGGGTGCCTACAATGAGCAGTTCTTC
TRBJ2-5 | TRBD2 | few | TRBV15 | CATSIQGGETQYF | TGTGCCACCAGCATTCAGGGAGGGGAGACCCAGTACTTC
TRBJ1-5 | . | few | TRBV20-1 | CSANADSFNQPQHF | TGCAGTGCCAACGCGGACAGCTTCAATCAGCCCCAGCATTTT
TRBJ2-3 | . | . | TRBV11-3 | CASSLRGRNTDTQYF | TGTGCCAGCAGCTTAAGAGGACGGAACACAGATACGCAGTATTTT
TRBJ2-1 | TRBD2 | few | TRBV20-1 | CSASFGRSHWEQFF | TGCAGTGCTAGTTTCGGGAGGAGTCATTGGGAGCAGTTCTTC
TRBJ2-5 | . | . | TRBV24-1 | CATSEKQGTAGETQYF | TGTGCCACCAGTGAAAAACAGGGGACAGCGGGAGAGACCCAGTACTTC
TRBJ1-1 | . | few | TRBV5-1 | CASSVETGITEAFF | TGCGCCAGCAGCGTGGAGACGGGGATCACTGAAGCTTTCTTT
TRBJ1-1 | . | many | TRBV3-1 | CASSQGGATFAEAFF | TGTGCCAGCAGCCAAGGGGGGGCTACGTTCGCTGAAGCTTTCTTT
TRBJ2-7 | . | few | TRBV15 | CATSAQQGYEQYF | TGTGCCACCAGCGCCCAACAGGGCTACGAGCAGTACTTC
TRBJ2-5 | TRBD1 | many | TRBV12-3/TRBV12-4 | CASSLGQGRETQYF | TGCGCCAGCAGCTTGGGACAGGGTCGGGAGACCCAGTACTTC
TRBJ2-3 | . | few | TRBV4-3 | CASSQDLVSDTQYF | TGCGCCAGCAGCCAAGATCTGGTTTCAGATACGCAGTATTTT
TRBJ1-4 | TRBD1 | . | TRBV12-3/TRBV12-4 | CASRAQGAGNEKLFF | TGTGCCAGCAGGGCACAGGGGGCGGGTAATGAAAAACTGTTTTTT
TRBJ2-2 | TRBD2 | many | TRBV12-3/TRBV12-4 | CASIFAAGGSGELFF | TGTGCCAGCATCTTTGCGGCGGGAGGATCCGGGGAGCTGTTTTTT
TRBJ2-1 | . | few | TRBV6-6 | CASSYNRILANEQFF | TGTGCCAGCAGTTATAATCGAATCTTAGCCAATGAGCAGTTCTTC
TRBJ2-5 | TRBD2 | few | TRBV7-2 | CASSLDAGGQETQYF | TGTGCCAGCAGCTTAGATGCGGGGGGGCAGGAGACCCAGTACTTC
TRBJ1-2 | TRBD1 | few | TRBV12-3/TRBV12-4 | CASRQGASYGYTF | TGTGCCAGCAGACAGGGGGCGAGCTATGGCTACACCTTC
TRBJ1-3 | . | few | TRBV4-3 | CASSQEFSGNTIYF | TGCGCCAGCAGCCAAGAATTCTCTGGAAACACCATATATTTT
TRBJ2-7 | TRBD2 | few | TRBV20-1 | CSARDPFSSGTSGKKAYEQYF | TGCAGTGCTAGAGATCCTTTCTCCTCCGGGACTAGCGGGAAAAAAGCCTACGAGCAGTACTTC
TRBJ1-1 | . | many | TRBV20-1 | CSAPNSLPIMNTEAFF | TGCAGTGCCCCTAATTCGCTCCCGATAATGAACACTGAAGCTTTCTTT
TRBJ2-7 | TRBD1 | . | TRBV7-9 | CASSLPGRGHEQYF | TGTGCCAGCAGCTTACCGGGCAGGGGGCATGAGCAGTACTTC
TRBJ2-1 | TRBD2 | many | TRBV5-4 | CASSSLGLPDNEQFF | TGTGCCAGCAGCTCATTGGGACTACCCGACAATGAGCAGTTCTTC
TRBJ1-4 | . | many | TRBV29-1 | CSVEGGAGEKLFF | TGCAGCGTTGAAGGGGGGGCGGGTGAAAAACTGTTTTTT
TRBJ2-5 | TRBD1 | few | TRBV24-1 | CATSDPKRTGGQETQYF | TGTGCCACCAGTGACCCAAAAAGGACAGGGGGCCAGGAGACCCAGTACTTC
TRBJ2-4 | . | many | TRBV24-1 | CATSDLTGEDIQYF | TGTGCCACCAGTGATTTGACAGGGGAGGACATTCAGTACTTC
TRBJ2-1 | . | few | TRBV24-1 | CATSDLPRGRSYNEQFF | TGTGCCACCAGTGATTTGCCTCGGGGGCGGTCCTACAATGAGCAGTTCTTC
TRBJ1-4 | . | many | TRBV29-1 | CSIGINGEKLFF | TGCAGCATCGGCATAAATGGCGAAAAACTGTTTTTT
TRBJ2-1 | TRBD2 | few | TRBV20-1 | CSARDKGLAGVRGEQFF | TGCAGTGCTAGAGATAAGGGACTAGCGGGAGTCCGGGGTGAGCAGTTCTTC
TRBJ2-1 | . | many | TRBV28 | CASSLGGTSSYNEQFF | TGTGCCAGCAGTTTAGGCGGGACCAGCTCCTACAATGAGCAGTTCTTC
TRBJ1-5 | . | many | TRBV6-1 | CASSEDSLVSNQPQHF | TGTGCCAGCAGTGAAGACAGTTTGGTGAGCAATCAGCCCCAGCATTTT
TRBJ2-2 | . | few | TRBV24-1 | CATSGETGELFF | TGTGCCACCAGCGGGGAAACGGGGGAGCTGTTTTTT
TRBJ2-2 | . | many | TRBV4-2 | CASSQVGRTGELFF | TGTGCCAGCAGCCAAGTTGGGCGCACCGGGGAGCTGTTTTTT
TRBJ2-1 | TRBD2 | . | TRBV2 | CASRRRPGLAGTYNEQFF | TGTGCCAGCAGACGCAGACCGGGACTAGCGGGGACCTACAATGAGCAGTTCTTC
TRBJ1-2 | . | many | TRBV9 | CASSEGGYGYTF | TGTGCCAGCAGCGAGGGGGGATATGGCTACACCTTC
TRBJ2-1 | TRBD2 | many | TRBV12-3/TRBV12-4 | CASSLWGTSGGRDEQFF | TGTGCCAGCAGTTTATGGGGGACTAGCGGGGGTAGGGATGAGCAGTTCTTC